This is a list of T cell receptor beta chains from one sample in a study of cytomegalovirus exposure and HLA in healthy donors. Produced via immunoSEQ multiplex PCR; TCRdb's table is partial and in-frame only. The repertoire includes 200,000 or so clones, 82% of them detected once, and approximately 6.5% sits in the top ten. Sequencing used PBMCs. These receptors were obtained from a woman aged 50 to 65 in good health and CMV-seropositive. Each CDR3 is given with its conserved first and last residue. D genes are given only for firm matches. Some rows have no size entry. The others give once, few or many, or a class for an expanded clone.

clone_size | j_call | d_call | v_call | cdr3_nt | cdr3_aa
. | TRBJ1-2 | TRBD1 | TRBV5-1 | TGCGCCAGCAGCTTCGGACAGGGTCAAGGCTACACCTTC | CASSFGQGQGYTF
. | TRBJ2-6 | TRBD1 | TRBV7-2 | TGTGCCAGCATTCCGGACAGGGTAATCAATGGGGCCAACGTCCTGACTTTC | CASIPDRVINGANVLTF
. | TRBJ2-5 | . | TRBV7-8 | TGTGCCAGCAGCTTAGTACAGACCCGTCAAGAGACCCAGTACTTC | CASSLVQTRQETQYF
once | TRBJ1-5 | TRBD1 | TRBV28 | TGTGCCAGCAGTTTCTACAAACCCCCCCCAGGGGGGATTCGACAGCCCCAGCATTTT | CASSFYKPPPGGIRQPQHF
. | TRBJ1-4 | . | TRBV28 | TGTGCCAGCAGTTACTCAGGGCTGCCTAATGAAAAACTGTTTTTT | CASSYSGLPNEKLFF
. | TRBJ2-1 | TRBD2 | TRBV7-3 | TGTGCCAGCAGCTTTGCGGGAGAGGGCAATGAGCAGTTCTTC | CASSFAGEGNEQFF
. | TRBJ1-2 | . | TRBV4-1 | TGCGCCAGCAGCCAAACCCTAGACAGTTATGGCTACACCTTC | CASSQTLDSYGYTF
. | TRBJ2-3 | . | TRBV28 | TGTGCCAGCAGTTTAGTGGCGGGACGCACAGATACGCAGTATTTT | CASSLVAGRTDTQYF
. | TRBJ1-2 | TRBD1 | TRBV18 | TGTGCCAGCTCTCCGAGGCGGCAGGGGGTAGGTGGCTACACCTTC | CASSPRRQGVGGYTF
. | TRBJ1-2 | . | TRBV7-9 | TGTTCCAGCAGCTTAACTGGAGATGGCTACACCTTC | CSSSLTGDGYTF
. | TRBJ2-1 | TRBD1 | TRBV18 | TGTGCCAGCTCACTTGGGACAGAGTCCTACAATGAGCAGTTCTTC | CASSLGTESYNEQFF
few | TRBJ2-3 | TRBD1 | TRBV5-1 | TGCGCCAGCAGCTTGGCAGGGGGCTTTACAGATACGCAGTATTTT | CASSLAGGFTDTQYF
. | TRBJ2-3 | TRBD2 | TRBV28 | TGTGCCAGCAGTGGCCGGACTAGCGGGAGTCGGAATACGCAGTATTTT | CASSGRTSGSRNTQYF
few | TRBJ2-7 | TRBD2 | TRBV6-5 | TGTGCCAGCAGTTACTCGAGGCGGGGGGGCCCATACGAGCAGTACTTC | CASSYSRRGGPYEQYF